This is a list of T cell receptor beta chains from one sample in a study of CD8+ T cells in alopecia areata. TCRdb's copy holds only in-frame clones and misses some; the assay was immunoSEQ multiplex PCR. The table shows fewer than 200,000 clones, with about 60% occurring only once. Sequencing used CD4+ T cells sorted from blood, obtained at week 24, from a patient treated with tofacitinib. The receptors stem from a human donor with alopecia areata. CDR3s include the opening cysteine and the closing phenylalanine or tryptophan. The D gene is left open where the match is weak. Not every row has a clone size; where given, it reads once, few, many or a size class.

abundance: NA
j_gene: TRBJ2-2
d_gene: NA
v_gene: TRBV9
CDR3aa: CASSVQGTGELFF
CDR3nt: TGTGCCAGCAGCGTACAGGGAACCGGGGAGCTGTTTTTT

abundance: few
j_gene: TRBJ2-6
d_gene: NA
v_gene: TRBV7-9
CDR3aa: CASTAPERAGANVLTF
CDR3nt: TGTGCCAGCACCGCCCCCGAAAGGGCTGGGGCCAACGTCCTGACTTTC

abundance: NA
j_gene: TRBJ2-7
d_gene: NA
v_gene: TRBV5-1
CDR3aa: CASSSGQQQYF
CDR3nt: TGCGCCAGCAGCTCCGGACAGCAACAGTACTTC

abundance: NA
j_gene: TRBJ2-5
d_gene: NA
v_gene: TRBV7-9
CDR3aa: CASSYLLPREETQYF
CDR3nt: TGTGCCAGCAGCTACCTCCTTCCAAGGGAAGAGACCCAGTACTTC

abundance: NA
j_gene: TRBJ2-1
d_gene: NA
v_gene: TRBV11-2
CDR3aa: CASSLIERVERFF
CDR3nt: TGTGCCAGCAGCTTAATAGAGCGGGTGGAGCGGTTCTTC

abundance: once
j_gene: TRBJ2-2
d_gene: NA
v_gene: TRBV4-2
CDR3aa: CASSQEAWQGNTGELFF
CDR3nt: TGTGCCAGCAGCCAAGAAGCCTGGCAGGGGAACACCGGGGAGCTGTTTTTT

abundance: NA
j_gene: TRBJ1-6
d_gene: NA
v_gene: TRBV7-9
CDR3aa: CASSPAHSNSPLHF
CDR3nt: TGTGCCAGCAGCCCCGCCCATTCAAATTCACCCCTCCACTTT

abundance: NA
j_gene: TRBJ1-1
d_gene: NA
v_gene: TRBV30
CDR3aa: CAWSVLRVSGDTEAFF
CDR3nt: TGTGCCTGGAGTGTACTGCGCGTATCAGGGGACACTGAAGCTTTCTTT

abundance: NA
j_gene: TRBJ2-5
d_gene: NA
v_gene: TRBV4-1
CDR3aa: CASSPASTRETQYF
CDR3nt: TGCGCCAGCAGCCCAGCAAGTACTAGAGAGACCCAGTACTTC

abundance: few
j_gene: TRBJ1-2
d_gene: NA
v_gene: TRBV6-5
CDR3aa: CASSYSPRAPNYGYTF
CDR3nt: TGTGCCAGCAGTTACTCGCCAAGGGCCCCCAACTATGGCTACACCTTC

abundance: few
j_gene: TRBJ2-1
d_gene: NA
v_gene: TRBV5-6
CDR3aa: CASRFGGPEQFF
CDR3nt: TGTGCCAGCAGGTTCGGGGGGCCTGAGCAGTTCTTC

abundance: NA
j_gene: TRBJ2-2
d_gene: NA
v_gene: TRBV9
CDR3aa: CASSGEIVENTGELFF
CDR3nt: TGTGCCAGCAGCGGTGAAATCGTGGAGAACACCGGGGAGCTGTTTTTT

abundance: NA
j_gene: TRBJ2-5
d_gene: NA
v_gene: TRBV9
CDR3aa: CASSVLVGGPTETQYF
CDR3nt: TGTGCCAGCAGCGTCCTAGTTGGGGGCCCGACGGAGACCCAGTACTTC

abundance: NA
j_gene: TRBJ1-2
d_gene: NA
v_gene: TRBV29-1
CDR3aa: CSVAPDSFYGYTF
CDR3nt: TGCAGCGTTGCCCCGGACAGTTTCTATGGCTACACCTTC

abundance: NA
j_gene: TRBJ1-1
d_gene: NA
v_gene: TRBV30
CDR3aa: CAWSGDYEAFF
CDR3nt: TGTGCCTGGAGTGGGGACTATGAAGCTTTCTTT

abundance: NA
j_gene: TRBJ1-1
d_gene: NA
v_gene: TRBV5-1
CDR3aa: CASSLAVGAEAFF
CDR3nt: TGCGCCAGCAGCTTGGCCGTCGGGGCTGAAGCTTTCTTT

abundance: NA
j_gene: TRBJ1-1
d_gene: NA
v_gene: TRBV5-1
CDR3aa: CASSLALGGAGTEAFF
CDR3nt: TGCGCCAGCAGCTTGGCGCTCGGGGGCGCGGGAACTGAAGCTTTCTTT

abundance: few
j_gene: TRBJ1-6
d_gene: NA
v_gene: TRBV5-1
CDR3aa: CASSLVGDGRSPLHF
CDR3nt: TGCGCCAGCAGCTTAGTCGGAGACGGACGATCACCCCTCCACTTT

abundance: NA
j_gene: TRBJ1-4
d_gene: NA
v_gene: TRBV30
CDR3aa: CACTQDSSNEKLFF
CDR3nt: TGTGCCTGTACCCAAGACAGCTCTAATGAAAAACTGTTTTTT

abundance: NA
j_gene: TRBJ2-5
d_gene: NA
v_gene: TRBV7-8
CDR3aa: CASSFVGDAGTQYF
CDR3nt: TGTGCCAGCAGCTTCGTGGGGGACGCGGGGACCCAGTACTTC

abundance: NA
j_gene: TRBJ1-2
d_gene: NA
v_gene: TRBV30
CDR3aa: CAWSRTDNYGYTF
CDR3nt: TGTGCCTGGAGCCGGACAGATAACTATGGCTACACCTTC

abundance: few
j_gene: TRBJ1-2
d_gene: NA
v_gene: TRBV29-1
CDR3aa: CSVEDHQGWGYTF
CDR3nt: TGCAGCGTTGAAGATCATCAGGGATGGGGCTACACCTTC

abundance: NA
j_gene: TRBJ2-4
d_gene: NA
v_gene: TRBV29-1
CDR3aa: CSVAPLLAKNIQYF
CDR3nt: TGCAGCGTTGCCCCTCTTCTAGCCAAAAACATTCAGTACTTC

abundance: NA
j_gene: TRBJ2-2
d_gene: TRBD1
v_gene: TRBV5-1
CDR3aa: CASSLGQGSGELFF
CDR3nt: TGCGCCAGCAGTCTAGGACAGGGGTCCGGGGAGCTGTTTTTT

abundance: few
j_gene: TRBJ2-3
d_gene: NA
v_gene: TRBV2
CDR3aa: CASTGPGTDTQYF
CDR3nt: TGTGCCAGCACCGGACCCGGGACAGATACGCAGTATTTT

abundance: NA
j_gene: TRBJ2-5
d_gene: NA
v_gene: TRBV29-1
CDR3aa: CSVFPFLGSRETQYF
CDR3nt: TGCAGCGTTTTCCCATTTTTGGGGTCGCGAGAGACCCAGTACTTC

abundance: NA
j_gene: TRBJ1-1
d_gene: NA
v_gene: TRBV2
CDR3aa: CASSSQRNTEAFF
CDR3nt: TGTGCCAGCAGTTCACAGAGAAACACTGAAGCTTTCTTT

abundance: many
j_gene: TRBJ2-3
d_gene: NA
v_gene: TRBV9
CDR3aa: CASSVGAGASTDTQYF
CDR3nt: TGTGCCAGCAGCGTAGGGGCAGGGGCTAGCACAGATACGCAGTATTTT

abundance: NA
j_gene: TRBJ2-7
d_gene: TRBD1
v_gene: TRBV6-5
CDR3aa: CASSYSGTGVYEQYF
CDR3nt: TGTGCCAGCAGTTACTCGGGGACAGGGGTTTACGAGCAGTACTTC

abundance: NA
j_gene: TRBJ2-7
d_gene: TRBD1
v_gene: TRBV29-1
CDR3aa: CSVSRDSLYEQYF
CDR3nt: TGCAGCGTCAGCCGGGACAGTCTCTACGAGCAGTACTTC

abundance: NA
j_gene: TRBJ1-2
d_gene: NA
v_gene: TRBV4-1
CDR3aa: CASSQDPAINYGYTF
CDR3nt: TGCGCCAGCAGCCAAGATCCAGCCATTAACTATGGCTACACCTTC

abundance: NA
j_gene: TRBJ2-7
d_gene: TRBD1
v_gene: TRBV29-1
CDR3aa: CSASGTGSYEQYF
CDR3nt: TGCAGCGCCTCCGGGACAGGCTCCTACGAGCAGTACTTC

abundance: NA
j_gene: TRBJ1-4
d_gene: NA
v_gene: TRBV4-2
CDR3aa: CASSPRGTNEKLFF
CDR3nt: TGTGCCAGCAGTCCGAGGGGAACTAATGAAAAACTGTTTTTT

abundance: NA
j_gene: TRBJ1-5
d_gene: NA
v_gene: TRBV7-2
CDR3aa: CASSLVGDSNQPQHF
CDR3nt: TGTGCCAGCAGCTTAGTGGGAGATAGCAATCAGCCCCAGCATTTT

abundance: NA
j_gene: TRBJ1-1
d_gene: NA
v_gene: TRBV5-1
CDR3aa: CASSGTGDTEAFF
CDR3nt: TGCGCCAGCTCCGGAACAGGCGACACTGAAGCTTTCTTT

abundance: NA
j_gene: TRBJ2-3
d_gene: TRBD1
v_gene: TRBV27
CDR3aa: CASRRQGGDTQYF
CDR3nt: TGTGCCAGCAGGCGACAGGGGGGGGATACGCAGTATTTT

abundance: NA
j_gene: TRBJ1-2
d_gene: TRBD1
v_gene: TRBV29-1
CDR3aa: CSVATGTGGTYGYTF
CDR3nt: TGCAGCGTGGCTACTGGGACAGGGGGCACCTATGGCTACACCTTC

abundance: NA
j_gene: TRBJ2-6
d_gene: NA
v_gene: TRBV30
CDR3aa: CAWSATATSGANVLTF
CDR3nt: TGTGCCTGGAGTGCAACAGCGACCTCTGGGGCCAACGTCCTGACTTTC

abundance: NA
j_gene: TRBJ1-6
d_gene: TRBD1
v_gene: TRBV5-1
CDR3aa: CASSRGQDNSPLHF
CDR3nt: TGCGCCAGCAGCCGGGGACAGGATAATTCACCCCTCCACTTT

abundance: NA
j_gene: TRBJ2-7
d_gene: NA
v_gene: TRBV15
CDR3aa: CATSRAQGDSYEQYF
CDR3nt: TGTGCCACCAGCAGAGCGCAGGGCGACTCCTACGAGCAGTACTTC

abundance: few
j_gene: TRBJ1-2
d_gene: TRBD1
v_gene: TRBV5-5
CDR3aa: CASTRQGRAVYTF
CDR3nt: TGTGCCAGCACCAGACAGGGGAGGGCCGTCTACACCTTC

abundance: NA
j_gene: TRBJ1-4
d_gene: NA
v_gene: TRBV29-1
CDR3aa: CSVALRGVEKLFF
CDR3nt: TGCAGCGTTGCGCTCAGGGGCGTTGAAAAACTGTTTTTT

abundance: NA
j_gene: TRBJ2-7
d_gene: NA
v_gene: TRBV5-1
CDR3aa: CASSLASGFEQYF
CDR3nt: TGCGCCAGCAGCTTGGCGTCAGGGTTCGAGCAGTACTTC

abundance: NA
j_gene: TRBJ1-2
d_gene: NA
v_gene: TRBV5-4
CDR3aa: CASSFGRGVYGYTF
CDR3nt: TGTGCCAGCAGCTTCGGCAGGGGAGTCTATGGCTACACCTTC

abundance: NA
j_gene: TRBJ2-3
d_gene: TRBD2
v_gene: TRBV6-5
CDR3aa: CASKLAGAITDTQYF
CDR3nt: TGTGCCAGCAAACTAGCGGGGGCCATCACAGATACGCAGTATTTT

abundance: few
j_gene: TRBJ2-2
d_gene: NA
v_gene: TRBV30
CDR3aa: CAWGRVTNTGELFF
CDR3nt: TGTGCCTGGGGTAGGGTCACGAACACCGGGGAGCTGTTTTTT

abundance: NA
j_gene: TRBJ2-3
d_gene: TRBD2
v_gene: TRBV29-1
CDR3aa: CSETGLAGTDTQYF
CDR3nt: TGCAGCGAAACGGGACTAGCGGGAACAGATACGCAGTATTTT

abundance: once
j_gene: TRBJ1-1
d_gene: TRBD1
v_gene: TRBV5-1
CDR3aa: CASSPDRGGGAFF
CDR3nt: TGCGCCAGCAGCCCCGACAGGGGAGGAGGAGCTTTCTTT

abundance: few
j_gene: TRBJ1-1
d_gene: NA
v_gene: TRBV5-1
CDR3aa: CASSLVSGPRGTEAFF
CDR3nt: TGCGCCAGCAGCTTGGTCTCGGGACCAAGGGGCACTGAAGCTTTCTTT

abundance: NA
j_gene: TRBJ1-5
d_gene: NA
v_gene: TRBV29-1
CDR3aa: CSVAGNSNQPQHF
CDR3nt: TGCAGCGTTGCAGGGAATAGCAATCAGCCCCAGCATTTT

abundance: NA
j_gene: TRBJ1-5
d_gene: TRBD1
v_gene: TRBV30
CDR3aa: CAWSAQTGINQPQHF
CDR3nt: TGTGCCTGGAGTGCTCAGACAGGGATAAATCAGCCCCAGCATTTT

abundance: few
j_gene: TRBJ2-7
d_gene: NA
v_gene: TRBV5-6
CDR3aa: CASSLVDSYEQYF
CDR3nt: TGTGCCAGCAGCTTGGTGGACAGCTACGAGCAGTACTTC

abundance: few
j_gene: TRBJ2-4
d_gene: NA
v_gene: TRBV28
CDR3aa: CASTNRGLKNIQYF
CDR3nt: TGTGCCAGCACCAACCGGGGACTTAAAAACATTCAGTACTTC

abundance: few
j_gene: TRBJ2-6
d_gene: NA
v_gene: TRBV10-3
CDR3aa: CAIMPSTDSGANVLTF
CDR3nt: TGTGCCATCATGCCTTCGACAGACTCTGGGGCCAACGTCCTGACTTTC